The next 8 T cell receptor beta chains were all read from a single sample in a study of blood T cell repertoires in COVID-19. Only in-frame clones appear in the TCRdb table, and some are missing; sequencing was by immunoSEQ multiplex PCR. The repertoire holds about 160,000 clones, with 75% to 90% as singletons. Sequencing was performed on peripheral blood. These receptor sequences come from an elderly man with acute or convalescent COVID-19.

This rearrangement joins TRBV27 to TRBJ1-4; D remains unclear. CDR1 is MNHEY, CDR2 SMNVEV, per germline (reference sequence). The CDR3 spans 14 residues. V was pared by 10 bases and J by 13 bases, with 25 bases between. The CDR3 nucleotides are TGTGCCACCCCAAGTCTTTCCCCCGGTGCCGGACTGTTTTTT. Its translation is CATPSLSPGAGLFF.

The chain is built from TRBV5-6 and TRBJ2-2, with TRBD2 matching 9 bases. The CDR3 loop spans 17 amino acids. After removal of 0 bases from V and 1 base from J, the junction contained 4 bases not matched to a gene. CDR1 and CDR2 from the germline V gene are SGHDT and YYEEEE. This chain's CDR3 is CASSLVAGVMNTGELFF. The CDR3 nucleotides are TGTGCCAGCAGCTTGGTAGCGGGGGTGATGAACACCGGGGAGCTGTTTTTT.

This chain uses TRBV19 with TRBJ1-2; no reliable D call. The CDR3 covers 15 residues. CDR1 is LNHDA, CDR2 SQIVND, per germline (reference sequence). Trimming shortened V by 4 bases and J by 8 bases, and 20 bases separated the two germline ends. The CDR3 sequence: CASSTGALIMGGYTF. CDR3 coding DNA: TGTGCCAGTAGTACGGGAGCCCTTATTATGGGGGGCTACACCTTC. Together with reference TRBV19 and TRBJ1-2, the CDR3 gives the full variable domain: DGGITQSPKYLFRKEGQNVTLSCEQNLNHDAMYWYRQDPGQGLRLIYYSQIVNDFQKGDIAEGYSVSREKKESFPLTVTSAQKNPTAFYLCASSTGALIMGGYTFGSGTRLTVV.

This clone was found a few times. The V gene is TRBV23-1, the J gene TRBJ2-7; 8 positions agree with TRBD2. TRBV23-1 has ORF status, its function being uncertain. The V segment lost 6 bases and the J segment 6 bases; nucleotides outside the gene matches: 19. The CDR3 spans 17 residues. CDR3: CASSQHPNGRVSREQYF. The CDR3 DNA reads as TGCGCCAGCAGCCAACACCCAAACGGGAGGGTTAGCCGCGAGCAGTACTTC.

The V call is TRBV7-3, the J call TRBJ2-1, with D unresolved. The CDR3 contains 13 residues. Germline values: CDR1 SGHTA, CDR2 FQGTGA. The V and J ends lost 2 bases and 7 bases respectively, with 9 bases between them. CDR3 amino acids: CASSLGLPNEQFF. The CDR3 region has the DNA TGTGCCAGCAGCTTAGGGCTTCCGAATGAGCAGTTCTTC.

The chain links TRBV5-1 to TRBJ2-1; 10 bases are a match to TRBD2. V shed 3 bases and J 1 base; nucleotides not matched to a gene: 1. Germline V gene sequence: CDR1 SGHRS, CDR2 YFSETQ. CDR3 length equals 15 residues. CDR3 DNA: TGCGCCAGCAGCTCTAGCGGGGGTTCCTACAATGAGCAGTTCTTC. Its protein is CASSSSGGSYNEQFF.

The chain carries TRBV27 and TRBJ2-2; 10 bases align to TRBD2. V shed 3 bases, J shed 8 bases, and the junction held 9 bases outside the gene matches. The V gene's germline CDR1 is MNHEY and CDR2 SMNVEV (reference sequence). The CDR3 is 16 residues long. CDR3 amino acids: CASSFPSGTSVGELFF. The DNA of the CDR3 is TGTGCCAGCAGTTTCCCATCGGGGACTAGCGTGGGGGAGCTGTTTTTT.

The chain carries TRBV29-1 and TRBJ2-1, with 7 bases matching TRBD2. V lost 3 bases, J lost 2 bases, and 4 bases stayed unmatched. Germline CDR1 SQVTM, CDR2 ANQGSEA. This CDR3 spans 14 amino acids. In DNA, the CDR3 is TGCAGCGTTGATAGGGCGGGAGCCTACAATGAGCAGTTCTTC. Protein sequence: CSVDRAGAYNEQFF.